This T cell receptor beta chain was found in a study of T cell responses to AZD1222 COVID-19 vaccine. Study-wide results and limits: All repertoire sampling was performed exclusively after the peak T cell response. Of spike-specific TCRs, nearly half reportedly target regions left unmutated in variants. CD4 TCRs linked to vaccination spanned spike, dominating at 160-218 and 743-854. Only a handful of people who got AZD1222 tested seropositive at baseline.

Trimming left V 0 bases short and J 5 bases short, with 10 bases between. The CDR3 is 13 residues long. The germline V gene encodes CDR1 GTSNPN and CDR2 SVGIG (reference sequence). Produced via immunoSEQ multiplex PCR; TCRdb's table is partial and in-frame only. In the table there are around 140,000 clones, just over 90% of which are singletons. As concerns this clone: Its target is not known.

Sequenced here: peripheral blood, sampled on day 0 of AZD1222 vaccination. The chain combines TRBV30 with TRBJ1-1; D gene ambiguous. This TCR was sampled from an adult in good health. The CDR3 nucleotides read TGTGCCTGGAGTGTTGGCAGAGGGACTGAAGCTTTCTTT. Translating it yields CAWSVGRGTEAFF.